The 9 T cell receptor beta chains given below trace back to one sample, sequenced in a study of regulatory T cells in long-lasting Graves disease. In building TCR beta libraries, iRepertoire HTBI primers were used together with Arm-PCR of CDR3 regions. Each CDR3 protein gets one entry after TCRdb re-called the multiplex PCR reads with MiXCR. This table holds roughly 250,000 distinct CDR3 sequences, around 18% found once. Time point denoted: newly diagnosed GD, antithyroid drugs for less than 3 months. There was RNA extracted from PBMCs, and the TCR library was made from it. The data also belong to a second study, concerning T cells in Graves' hyperthyroidism and ophthalmopathy.

The sample consisted of peripheral blood mononuclear cells (PBMCs), taken at new diagnosis, from a patient treated with antithyroid drugs. The receptor set was obtained from a woman in her 30s with Graves disease.

This clonotype was found many times. The rearrangement uses TRBV20-1 and TRBJ2-5; TRBD2 matches 11 bases. The J segment lost 5 bases and the V segment lost 0 bases, leaving 8 bases of the junction unmatched. The germline V gene has CDR1 DFQATT and CDR2 SNEGSKA (reference sequence). This CDR3 spans 16 amino acids. Here the CDR3 reads CSARDRVAGGEETQYF. The CDR3 region has the DNA TGCAGTGCTAGAGATCGGGTAGCGGGGGGGGAGGAGACCCAGTACTTC.

This clonotype was picked up many times. This chain uses TRBV20-1 with TRBJ1-6; D possibly corresponds to TRBD1 (6 bases). The CDR3 consists of 14 residues. Looked up from germline, CDR1 is DFQATT and CDR2 is SNEGSKA (reference sequence). Trimming took 1 base from V and 9 from J, leaving 13 bases between them. As DNA, the CDR3 is TGCAGTGCTAGAGGAGGGGGGGGAGGTTCACCCCTCCACTTT. Translation gives CSARGGGGGSPLHF.

This clonotype was picked up many times. The chain's CDR3 is CASSYGGAGYGYTF. Here the CDR3 DNA reads TGTGCCAGCAGTTATGGAGGAGCTGGCTATGGCTACACCTTC. The chain is built from TRBV5-6 and TRBJ1-2; no clear D. The CDR3 loop spans 14 amino acids. Germline V gene sequence: CDR1 SGHDT, CDR2 YYEEEE. Trimming took 5 bases from V and 4 from J, leaving 15 bases between them. The full variable domain, with the rest looked up from reference TRBV5-6 and TRBJ1-2, is DAGVTQSPTHLIKTRGQQVTLRCSPKSGHDTVSWYQQALGQGPQFIFQYYEEEERQRGNFPDRFSGHQFPNYSSELNVNALLLGDSALYLCASSYGGAGYGYTFGSGTRLTVV.

Of note for this clonotype: A much larger clone is a single base away; this may be a read error. The chain recombines TRBV2 with TRBJ2-1; the D is unclear. Germline V lookup: CDR1 SNHLY, CDR2 FYNNEI. The CDR3 extends over 14 amino acids. The CDR3 bases are TGTGCCGGCAGGATGACTCCCCCCTACAATGAGCAGTTCTTC. Translating gives CAGRMTPPYNEQFF.

This clonotype was counted ten times or more. The junction does not match germline at one end; this may be a read error. CDR3 bases: TGCGCCAGCAGCCTGCACCAGGGACAGCCCCAGCATTTT. Encoded protein: CASSLHQGQPQHF. V gene TRBV5-4 combines with J gene TRBJ1-5, with D possibly matching TRBD1 (5 bases). Germline V gives CDR1 SGHNT, CDR2 YYREEE (reference sequence). This CDR3 has 13 residues. Combining the CDR3 with reference TRBV5-4 and TRBJ1-5 gives the whole variable domain ETGVTQSPTHLIKTRGQQVTLRCSSQSGHNTVSWYQQALGQGPQFIFQYYREEENGRGNFPPRFSGLQFPNYSSELNVNALELDDSALYLCASSLHQGQPQHFGDGTRLSIL.

This clonotype was seen many times. The genes are TRBV18 and TRBJ1-1, with D unresolved. The germline V and J ends were trimmed by 2 bases and 3 bases, with 7 bases remaining between them. The CDR3 runs to 13 residues. The germline gives CDR1 KGHSH, CDR2 LQKENI. As DNA, the CDR3 is TGTGCCAGCTCACCAAGTTGGGACACTGAAGCTTTCTTT. It is translated as CASSPSWDTEAFF. The full variable domain, its missing parts supplied by reference TRBV18 and TRBJ1-1, is NAGVMQNPRHLVRRRGQEARLRCSPMKGHSHVYWYRQLPEEGLKFMVYLQKENIIDESGMPKERFSAEFPKEGPSILRIQQVVRGDSAAYFCASSPSWDTEAFFGQGTRLTVV.

The table lists this clonotype with many counts. This sequence joins TRBV6-9 and TRBJ1-5; D possibly corresponds to TRBD1 (5 bases). Per germline, CDR1 MNHGY and CDR2 SVAAGI. The CDR3 runs 15 residues. V was clipped by 3 bases and J by 6 bases, with 15 bases between them. The CDR3 is CASSYSGKGGQPQHF. The CDR3 DNA reads TGTGCCAGCAGTTACTCAGGGAAGGGCGGTCAGCCCCAGCATTTT.

This clonotype was counted ten times or more. This chain connects TRBV14 to TRBJ2-3; no firm D call. The CDR3 covers 14 residues. Trimming cost V 2 bases and J 2 bases, with 8 bases left between them. Germline V gene lookup returns CDR1 SGHDN and CDR2 FVKESK. CDR3 in DNA: TGTGCCAGCAGCCAATACCTTCTCACAGATACGCAGTATTTT. Protein: CASSQYLLTDTQYF.

This clonotype was observed at least ten times. The V call is TRBV3-1, the J call TRBJ2-3, with unresolved D. The V end was cut by 1 base, the J end by 6 bases, with 11 bases between. The length of the CDR3 is 14 residues. Germline V gene data show CDR1 as LGHDT and CDR2 as YNNKEL (reference sequence). CDR3 nucleotide sequence: TGTGCCAGCAGCCAAGGGGTCCTCGCGGATACGCAGTATTTT. Protein product: CASSQGVLADTQYF.